The 19 T cell receptor beta chains below come from one sample, sequenced in a study of T-cell reconstitution after alpha-beta-depleted transplantation in children (dated by TCRdb to the mid-2010s). Library generation was performed with PCR. Data came from an Illumina HiSeq 2500. Molecular barcoding was employed in the preparation of TCR libraries, with unique molecular identifiers being used to normalize TCRbeta repertoire quantification. The public reads were run again by TCRdb, first through fastp at Q25 and then through MiXCR, and only productive beta chains were kept. Each CDR3 protein gets just one entry, which takes the most common genes and DNA from the rows behind it. The sample table holds hundreds of thousands of distinct CDR3 sequences, of which about an eighth were seen once. The biggest ten clones account for about 0.79% of the sample. The treatment or condition label of this sample denotes: allogeneic hematopoietic cell transplantation with graft depleted of TCRalphabeta T cells and CD19 B cells.

The sample was PBMCs, taken before TCRalphabeta/CD19-depleted stem cell transplant. These receptor sequences come from a girl aged 2-10 years with congenital amegakaryocytic thrombocytopenia, due to receive a stem cell transplant.

This clonotype was counted only a few times. The chain links TRBV28 to TRBJ2-5, with 7 bases aligning to TRBD2. The CDR3 is made up of 12 amino acids. The V and J ends lost 5 bases and 14 bases, in that order; junction bases with no gene match: 11. Germline loops: CDR1 MDHEN, CDR2 SYDVKM. The CDR3 is CASSRGVAVFYF. DNA of the CDR3: TGTGCCAGCAGTCGGGGGGTAGCGGTTTTCTACTTC.

For this clonotype: A much more abundant neighbour one base away suggests this may be a read error. The rearrangement links TRBV27 to TRBJ1-5; 7 bases match TRBD1. Per the germline V gene, CDR1 is MNHEY and CDR2 is SMNVEV (reference sequence). Trimming took 6 bases from V and 6 from J; bases not matched to a gene: 14. CDR3 length: 16 residues. As DNA, the CDR3 is TGTGCCAGCAGCCAACTGACAGGGAGATACACTCAGCCCCAGCATTTT. Its translation: CASSQLTGRYTQPQHF.

This clonotype was recorded at least ten times. The chain combines TRBV4-1 with TRBJ1-2; D ambiguous. From germline, CDR1 is MGHRA and CDR2 YSYEKL. CDR3 length: 19 residues. V gave up 6 bases and J gave up 1 base, with 27 bases separating them. CDR3 residues: CASRSALESGLNLNYGYTF. The CDR3 coding sequence is TGCGCCAGCAGGTCGGCTCTGGAGTCAGGACTTAATCTTAACTATGGCTACACCTTC.

This clonotype was found many times. The CDR3 nucleotides read TGCAGCGCGGGCCTAGCGGGAGGGGAGTCCGGGGAGCTGTTTTTT. This sequence encodes CSAGLAGGESGELFF. The chain joins TRBV29-1 to TRBJ2-2; 12 bases are a match to TRBD2. The CDR3 runs 15 residues. Germline V gene data show CDR1 as SQVTM and CDR2 as ANQGSEA. With V trimmed by 7 bases and J by 6 bases, 9 bases remained unmatched.

V is TRBV7-2 and J is TRBJ2-1; TRBD2 matches at 9 bases. Trimming cost V 3 bases and J 7 bases; bases outside gene matches: 7. Germline CDR1 reads SGHTA; CDR2 reads FQGNSA. The CDR3 spans 15 residues. In nucleotides, the CDR3 is TGTGCCAGCAGCTTTAGGGCTAGCGGGACGAATGAGCAGTTCTTC. It translates to CASSFRASGTNEQFF.

This clonotype was seen only a few times. V usage is TRBV5-1 and J usage is TRBJ2-1, with 12 bases aligning to TRBD2. V shed 0 bases and J 4 bases; nucleotides not matched to a gene: 5. Germline V gene lookup returns CDR1 SGHRS and CDR2 YFSETQ. The CDR3 sequence is 17 residues long. The CDR3 bases are TGCGCCAGCAGCTTGGCCTTACTAGCGGGAGGTTACAATGAGCAGTTCTTC. Protein sequence: CASSLALLAGGYNEQFF.

V is TRBV9 and J is TRBJ2-1, with 8 nucleotides matching TRBD2. The V gene's germline CDR1 is SGDLS and CDR2 YYNGEE. This CDR3 contains 13 residues. The V and J ends lost 0 bases and 9 bases, in that order; junction bases with no gene match: 2. The CDR3: CASSVVTSGEQFF. The CDR3 nucleotides are TGTGCCAGCAGCGTAGTCACTAGCGGTGAGCAGTTCTTC.

This clonotype appeared a single time. A single base separates this from a much larger clone, so it may be a read error. The CDR3 sequence is CASRNRGGNTTYF. The CDR3, as DNA: TGTGCCAGCAGGAACAGGGGTGGAAACACCACATATTTT. The rearrangement uses TRBV6-1 and TRBJ1-3, with 7 bases lining up with TRBD1. Germline CDR1 MNHNS, CDR2 SASEGT. This CDR3 region has 13 residues.

The V call is TRBV12-3 or TRBV12-4, the J call TRBJ2-7; weak D call: TRBD1 (6 bases). V was shortened by 6 bases and J by 2 bases, with 11 bases between the two germline ends. This CDR3 is 13 amino acids long. The CDR3 here is CASRGTPAYEQYF. The CDR3, as DNA: TGTGCCAGCAGGGGGACACCAGCCTACGAGCAGTACTTC.

In DNA, the CDR3 is TGTGCCAGCAGCTTAGACGGACTAGCGGGAACCTACAATGAGCAGTTCTTC. Encoded protein: CASSLDGLAGTYNEQFF. The chain combines TRBV11-2 with TRBJ2-1; TRBD2 matches at 12 bases. V shed 0 bases and J 2 bases; nucleotides not matched to a gene: 2. This CDR3 has 17 residues. Looked up from germline, CDR1 is SGHAT and CDR2 is FQNNGV.

V and J are TRBV20-1 and TRBJ1-4; perhaps TRBD1 as D (5 bases). Trimming stripped 6 bases from V and 8 bases from J, with 13 bases between. Looked up from germline, CDR1 is DFQATT and CDR2 is SNEGSKA (reference sequence). This CDR3 comprises 12 residues. The CDR3 loop is CSAPTEGEKLFF. The CDR3 DNA reads as TGCAGTGCACCGACAGAGGGGGAAAAACTGTTTTTT.

Remarks on this clonotype: A much larger clone lies a single base off, so this may be a read error. This chain connects TRBV29-1 to TRBJ2-4, with 8 bases lining up with TRBD1. The CDR3 is 16 residues long. In germline, CDR1 is SQVTM, CDR2 ANQGSEA. The CDR3 coding sequence is TGCAGCGACAGGGGGACAGGTTTCCTAGCCAAAACCATTCAGTACTTC. Its translation is CSDRGTGFLAKTIQYF.

This clonotype was counted between two and nine times. J is TRBJ2-3 and V is TRBV5-1, with 10 bases identical to TRBD2. CDR3 size: 15 residues. In germline, CDR1 is SGHRS, CDR2 YFSETQ. J was trimmed by 4 bases and V by 0 bases; bases with no gene match: 2. This CDR3 is CASSLAGTSADTQYF. In DNA, the CDR3 is TGCGCCAGCAGCTTGGCCGGGACTAGCGCAGATACGCAGTATTTT.

This clonotype was counted ten times or more. CDR3: CASSVLPGDSYEQYF. In DNA, the CDR3 is TGTGCCAGCAGCGTTCTCCCAGGGGACTCCTACGAGCAGTACTTC. V is TRBV9 and J is TRBJ2-7; a possible D gene is TRBD1 (6 bases). CDR1 is SGDLS and CDR2 is YYNGEE in the germline V gene. The CDR3 runs 15 residues. Deletions cut 2 bases from V and 0 bases from J, with 12 bases between.

This clonotype showed up many times. The chain employs TRBV18 and TRBJ2-1; 10 bases map to TRBD2. This CDR3 comprises 17 residues. Germline loops: CDR1 KGHSH, CDR2 LQKENI. J gave up 8 bases and V 3 bases, and 13 bases lay outside the gene matches. The CDR3 DNA is TGTGCCAGCTCACCGATCGGTATTCTAGCGGGAGTCGATGAGCAGTTCTTC. This sequence encodes CASSPIGILAGVDEQFF.

Ten or more counts support this clonotype. The rearrangement uses TRBV9 and TRBJ2-1, with TRBD1 identical over 8 bases. Germline lookup yields CDR1 SGDLS and CDR2 YYNGEE. Losses at the gene ends were 2 bases for V and 1 base for J; bases not matched to a gene: 2. The CDR3 consists of 15 residues. The CDR3 bases are TGTGCCAGCAGCGTTACAGGGGGATCCTACAATGAGCAGTTCTTC. This codes for CASSVTGGSYNEQFF.

This clonotype was observed a few times. The CDR3 DNA follows: TGCGCCAGCAGGGGAGACAGGGGGCGAGAGGCTTTCTTT. Translation: CASRGDRGREAFF. The chain is built from TRBV5-1 and TRBJ1-1; 10 bases align to TRBD1. The CDR3 sequence is 13 residues long. The germline V gene has CDR1 SGHRS and CDR2 YFSETQ. Germline trimming cut 5 bases from V and 11 bases from J; bases unmatched to any gene: 9.

The chain is built from TRBV7-2 and TRBJ2-7; TRBD2 might be the D (6 bases). The CDR3 totals 15 residues. Germline V CDR1 and CDR2: SGHTA, FQGNSA. Trimming stripped 3 bases from V and 0 bases from J, with 12 bases between. CDR3 DNA sequence: TGTGCCAGCAGCTTCTCTTCGCGGGGCTCCTACGAGCAGTACTTC. It is translated as CASSFSSRGSYEQYF.

This clonotype has only a few counts. The chain carries TRBV19 and TRBJ2-5; 8 nucleotides match TRBD2. Germline V gene data show CDR1 as LNHDA and CDR2 as SQIVND (reference sequence). The V gene end was trimmed by 3 bases and the J gene end by 5 bases; junction bases not matched to a gene: 5. CDR3 length equals 14 residues. CDR3: CASSIGTSRETQYF. CDR3 DNA sequence: TGTGCCAGTAGTATCGGGACTAGTCGCGAGACCCAGTACTTC.